Below, one T cell receptor beta chain is given with its context. Its antigen is not known. Germline CDR1 and CDR2: SGHDT and YYEEEE. With 4 bases clipped from V and 2 bases from J, the junction kept 3 bases outside the gene matches. This CDR3 is 14 amino acids long. This sample is drawn from a study of OX40 agonist ivuxolimab in advanced cancers. Notes on the study in general: By week 6 at 0.1 to 3.0 mg/kg, blood CD4+ and CD8+ T cells had expanded clonally. Low normalized T-cell clonal expansion was also seen in some nonresponders. Antigens targeted by the expanded peripheral T cells were not determined.

The repertoire was sequenced with immunoSEQ multiplex PCR; TCRdb's copy has only in-frame clones and lacks some. The sample holds roughly 60,000 clones, 90% to 95% seen once. The clonotype originates from an adult with an advanced solid tumor such as melanoma, head and neck, liver or kidney cancer. This sequence joins TRBV5-6 and TRBJ1-2, with TRBD1 matching over 9 bases. The sample was CD4+ or CD8+ T cells sorted from blood, taken in a trial of the OX40 agonist ivuxolimab. The CDR3 sequence is CASSPGTGNYGYTF. DNA of the CDR3: TGTGCCAGCAGCCCAGGGACAGGGAACTATGGCTACACCTTC.